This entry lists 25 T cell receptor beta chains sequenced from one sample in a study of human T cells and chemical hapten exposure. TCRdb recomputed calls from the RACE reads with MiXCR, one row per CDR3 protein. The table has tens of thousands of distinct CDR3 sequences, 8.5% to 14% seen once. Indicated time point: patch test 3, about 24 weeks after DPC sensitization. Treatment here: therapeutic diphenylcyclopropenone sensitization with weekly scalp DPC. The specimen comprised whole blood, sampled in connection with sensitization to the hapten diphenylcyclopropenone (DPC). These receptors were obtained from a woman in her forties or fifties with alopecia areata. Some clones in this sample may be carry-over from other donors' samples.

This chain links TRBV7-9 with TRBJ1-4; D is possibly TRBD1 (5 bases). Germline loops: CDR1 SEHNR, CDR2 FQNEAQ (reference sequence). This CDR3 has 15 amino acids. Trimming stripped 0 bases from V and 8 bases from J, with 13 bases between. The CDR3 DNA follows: TGTGCCAGCAGCTTAGCGGGGGTAGAGGGCGAAAAACTGTTTTTT. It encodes CASSLAGVEGEKLFF. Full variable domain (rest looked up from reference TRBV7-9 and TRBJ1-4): DTGVSQNPRHKITKRGQNVTFRCDPISEHNRLYWYRQTLGQGPEFLTYFQNEAQLEKSRLLSDRFSAERPKGSFSTLEIQRTEQGDSAMYLCASSLAGVEGEKLFFGSGTQLSVL.

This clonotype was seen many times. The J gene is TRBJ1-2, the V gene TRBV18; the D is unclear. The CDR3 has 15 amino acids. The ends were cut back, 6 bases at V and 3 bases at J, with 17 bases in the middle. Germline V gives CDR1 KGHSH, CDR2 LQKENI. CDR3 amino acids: CASSTDSKRDYGYTF. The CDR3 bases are TGTGCCAGCTCCACCGACTCGAAAAGAGACTATGGCTACACCTTC.

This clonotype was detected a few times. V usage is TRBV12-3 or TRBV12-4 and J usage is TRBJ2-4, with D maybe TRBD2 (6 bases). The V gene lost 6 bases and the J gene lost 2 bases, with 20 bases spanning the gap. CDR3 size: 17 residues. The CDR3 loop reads CASSRSLGGKSKNIQYF. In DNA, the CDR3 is TGTGCCAGCAGCCGTAGTTTGGGGGGAAAGTCCAAAAACATTCAGTACTTC.

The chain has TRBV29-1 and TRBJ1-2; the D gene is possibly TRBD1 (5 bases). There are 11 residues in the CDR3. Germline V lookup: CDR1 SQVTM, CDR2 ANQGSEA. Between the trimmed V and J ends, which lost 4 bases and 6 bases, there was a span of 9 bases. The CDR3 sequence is CSVVREDGYTF. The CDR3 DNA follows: TGCAGCGTTGTCAGGGAAGATGGCTACACCTTC.

The CDR3 loop is CASRATSGGTGELFF. CDR3 DNA: TGTGCCAGTAGGGCGACTAGCGGAGGCACCGGGGAGCTGTTTTTT. This chain uses TRBV19 with TRBJ2-2; 9 nucleotides line up with TRBD2. This CDR3 is built from 15 residues. Looked up from germline, CDR1 is LNHDA and CDR2 is SQIVND (reference sequence). After removal of 6 bases from V and 4 bases from J, the junction contained 6 bases not matched to a gene. Drawing the rest from reference TRBV19 and TRBJ2-2, the complete variable domain is DGGITQSPKYLFRKEGQNVTLSCEQNLNHDAMYWYRQDPGQGLRLIYYSQIVNDFQKGDIAEGYSVSREKKESFPLTVTSAQKNPTAFYLCASRATSGGTGELFFGEGSRLTVL.

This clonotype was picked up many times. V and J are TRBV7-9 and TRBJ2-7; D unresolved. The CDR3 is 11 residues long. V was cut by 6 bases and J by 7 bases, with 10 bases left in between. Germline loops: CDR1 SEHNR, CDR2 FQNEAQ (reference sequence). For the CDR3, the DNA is TGTGCCAGCAGTTCAAGGGATGAGCAGTACTTC. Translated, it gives CASSSRDEQYF.

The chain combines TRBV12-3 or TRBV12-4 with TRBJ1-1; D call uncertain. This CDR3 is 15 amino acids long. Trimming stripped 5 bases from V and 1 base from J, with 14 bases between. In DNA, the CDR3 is TGTGCCAGCAGTACCGCGACTAGGCCGAACACTGAAGCTTTCTTT. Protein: CASSTATRPNTEAFF.

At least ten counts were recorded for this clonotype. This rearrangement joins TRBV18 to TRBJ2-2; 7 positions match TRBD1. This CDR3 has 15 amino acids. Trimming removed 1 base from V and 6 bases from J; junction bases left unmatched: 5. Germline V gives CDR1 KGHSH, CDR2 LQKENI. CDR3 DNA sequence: TGTGCCAGCTCACCACTAGCCACAGGGGCCGGGGAGCTGTTTTTT. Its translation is CASSPLATGAGELFF.

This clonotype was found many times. CDR3: CASSFALTNTGELFF. In DNA form, the CDR3 reads TGTGCCAGCAGTTTTGCTCTCACTAACACCGGGGAGCTGTTTTTT. The gene calls are TRBV28 and TRBJ2-2; D is unresolved. Trimming took off 3 bases at V and 2 bases at J, with 10 bases between the two ends. This CDR3 has 15 amino acids. CDR1 and CDR2 (germline): MDHEN, SYDVKM.

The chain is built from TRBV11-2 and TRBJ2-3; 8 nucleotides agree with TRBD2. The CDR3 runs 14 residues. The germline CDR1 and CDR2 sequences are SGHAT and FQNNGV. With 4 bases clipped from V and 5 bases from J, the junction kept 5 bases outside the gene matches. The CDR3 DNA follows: TGTGCCAGCAGCTCCAGGCGGGGGGAAGATACGCAGTATTTT. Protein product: CASSSRRGEDTQYF.

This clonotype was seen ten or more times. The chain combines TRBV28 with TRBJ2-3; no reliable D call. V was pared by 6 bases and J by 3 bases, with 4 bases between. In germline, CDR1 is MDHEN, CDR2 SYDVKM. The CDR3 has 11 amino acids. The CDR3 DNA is TGTGCCAGCAGCTCAACAGATACGCAGTATTTT. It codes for CASSSTDTQYF.

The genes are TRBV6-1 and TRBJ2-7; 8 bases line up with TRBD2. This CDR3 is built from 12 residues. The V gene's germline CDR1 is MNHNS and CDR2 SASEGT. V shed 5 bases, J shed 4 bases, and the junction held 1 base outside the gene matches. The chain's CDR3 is CASSSGSYEQYF. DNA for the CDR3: TGTGCCAGCAGTAGCGGGAGTTACGAGCAGTACTTC.

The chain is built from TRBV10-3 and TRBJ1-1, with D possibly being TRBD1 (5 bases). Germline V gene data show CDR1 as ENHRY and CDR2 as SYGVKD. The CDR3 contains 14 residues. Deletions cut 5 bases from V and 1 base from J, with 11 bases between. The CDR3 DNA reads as TGTGCCATCAGTATTCCAACAGGGAACACTGAAGCTTTCTTT. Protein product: CAISIPTGNTEAFF.

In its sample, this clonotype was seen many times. The CDR3 DNA reads TGTGCCAGCAGCTTGTTGGCTGGGCCTAACTATGGCTACACCTTC. This codes for CASSLLAGPNYGYTF. The rearrangement links TRBV5-4 to TRBJ1-2; no clear D. Germline V lookup: CDR1 SGHNT, CDR2 YYREEE (reference sequence). CDR3 length equals 15 residues. Trimming took 1 base from V and 0 from J, leaving 10 bases between them.

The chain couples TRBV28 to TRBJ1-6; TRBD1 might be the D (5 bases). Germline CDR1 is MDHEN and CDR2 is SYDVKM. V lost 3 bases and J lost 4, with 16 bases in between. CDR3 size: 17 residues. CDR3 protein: CASSLGPPPDYNSPLHF. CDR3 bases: TGTGCCAGCAGTTTGGGACCCCCCCCCGATTATAATTCACCCCTCCACTTT.

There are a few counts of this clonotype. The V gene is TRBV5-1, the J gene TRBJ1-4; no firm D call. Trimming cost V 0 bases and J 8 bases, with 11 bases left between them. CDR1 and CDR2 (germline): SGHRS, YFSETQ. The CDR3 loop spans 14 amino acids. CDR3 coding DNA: TGCGCCAGCAGCTTGGACCGACCCGACGAAAAACTGTTTTTT. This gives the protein CASSLDRPDEKLFF.

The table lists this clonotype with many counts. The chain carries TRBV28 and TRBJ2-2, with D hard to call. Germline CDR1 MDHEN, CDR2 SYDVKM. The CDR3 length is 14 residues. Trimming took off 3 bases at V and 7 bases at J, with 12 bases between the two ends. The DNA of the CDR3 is TGTGCCAGCAGTTTCGGTGGGGTTGGCGGGGAGCTGTTTTTT. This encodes CASSFGGVGGELFF.

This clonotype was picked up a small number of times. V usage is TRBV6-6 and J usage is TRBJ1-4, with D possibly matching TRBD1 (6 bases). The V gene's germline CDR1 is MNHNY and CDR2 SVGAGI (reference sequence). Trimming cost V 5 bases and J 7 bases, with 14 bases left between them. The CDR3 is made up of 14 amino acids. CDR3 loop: CASSDPGAGEKLFF. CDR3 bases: TGTGCCAGCAGTGATCCGGGGGCTGGTGAAAAACTGTTTTTT.

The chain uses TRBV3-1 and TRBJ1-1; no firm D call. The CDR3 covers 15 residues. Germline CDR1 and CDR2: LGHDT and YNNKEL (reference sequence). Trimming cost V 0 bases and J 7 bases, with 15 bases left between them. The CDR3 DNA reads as TGTGCCAGCAGCCAAGAGGCTGTGCGGACTAGTGAAGCTTTCTTT. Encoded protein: CASSQEAVRTSEAFF.

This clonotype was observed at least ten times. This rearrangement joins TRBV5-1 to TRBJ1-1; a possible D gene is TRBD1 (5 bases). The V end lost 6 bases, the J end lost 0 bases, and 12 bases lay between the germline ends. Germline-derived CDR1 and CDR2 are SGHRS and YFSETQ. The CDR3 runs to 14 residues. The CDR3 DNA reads TGCGCCAGCACCCTAGACAGCTTGAACACTGAAGCTTTCTTT. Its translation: CASTLDSLNTEAFF.

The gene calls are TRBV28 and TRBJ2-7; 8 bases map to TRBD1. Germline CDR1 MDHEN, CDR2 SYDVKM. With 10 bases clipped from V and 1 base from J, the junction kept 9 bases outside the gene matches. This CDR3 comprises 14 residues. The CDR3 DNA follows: TGTGCCACCGGAGGACAGGGAATTTCCTACGAGCAGTACTTC. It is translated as CATGGQGISYEQYF.

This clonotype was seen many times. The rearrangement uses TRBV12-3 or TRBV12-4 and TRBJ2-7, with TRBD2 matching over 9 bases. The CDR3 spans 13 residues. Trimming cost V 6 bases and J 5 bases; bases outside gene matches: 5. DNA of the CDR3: TGTGCCAGCAGGAACCTAGCGGGGCACGAGCAGTACTTC. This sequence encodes CASRNLAGHEQYF.

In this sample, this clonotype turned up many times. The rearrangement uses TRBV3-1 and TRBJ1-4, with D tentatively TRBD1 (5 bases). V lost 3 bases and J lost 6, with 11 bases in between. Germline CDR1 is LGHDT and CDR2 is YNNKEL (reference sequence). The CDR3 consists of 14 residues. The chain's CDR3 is CASSQNDRDEKLFF. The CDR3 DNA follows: TGTGCCAGCAGCCAGAACGACAGAGATGAAAAACTGTTTTTT.

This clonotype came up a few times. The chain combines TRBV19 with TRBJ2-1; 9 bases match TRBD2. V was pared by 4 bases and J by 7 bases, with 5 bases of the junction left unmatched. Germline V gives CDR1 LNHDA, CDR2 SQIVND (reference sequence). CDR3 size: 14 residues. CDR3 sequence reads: CASSTPAGGNEQFF. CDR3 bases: TGTGCCAGTAGTACCCCAGCGGGAGGAAATGAGCAGTTCTTC.

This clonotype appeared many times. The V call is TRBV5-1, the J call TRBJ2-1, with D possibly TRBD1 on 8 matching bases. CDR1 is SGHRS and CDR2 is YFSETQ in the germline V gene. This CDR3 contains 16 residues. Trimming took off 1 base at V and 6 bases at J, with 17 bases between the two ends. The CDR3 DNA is TGCGCCAGCAGCTTGATGAGCGGGACAGGTGTCAATGAGCAGTTCTTC. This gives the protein CASSLMSGTGVNEQFF. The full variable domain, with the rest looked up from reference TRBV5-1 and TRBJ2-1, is KAGVTQTPRYLIKTRGQQVTLSCSPISGHRSVSWYQQTPGQGLQFLFEYFSETQRNKGNFPGRFSGRQFSNSRSEMNVSTLELGDSALYLCASSLMSGTGVNEQFFGPGTRLTVL.